This section outlines one TCR beta chain sequence together with its context. This sample was included in a study of OX40 agonist ivuxolimab in advanced cancers. Only in-frame clones appear in the TCRdb table, and some are missing; sequencing was by immunoSEQ multiplex PCR. The data hold under 50,000 clones, with more than 75% observed a single time. The CDR3 covers 18 residues. Germline V gives CDR1 MDHEN, CDR2 SYDVKM. Trimming cost V 6 bases and J 0 bases; bases outside gene matches: 13. This chain joins TRBV28 and TRBJ2-1, with 8 bases that match TRBD2. The TCR sequence derives from an adult with an advanced solid tumor such as melanoma, head and neck, liver or kidney cancer. The source material was CD4+ or CD8+ T cells sorted from blood, sampled in a trial of the OX40 agonist ivuxolimab. The CDR3 nucleotides read TGTGCCAGCAGATGGGGTAGCGGGACTATTAGCTCCTACAATGAGCAGTTCTTC. Its protein is CASRWGSGTISSYNEQFF. The whole variable domain, remainder taken from reference TRBV28 and TRBJ2-1, is DVKVTQSSRYLVKRTGEKVFLECVQDMDHENMFWYRQDPGLGLRLIYFSYDVKMKEKGDIPEGYSVSREKKERFSLILESASTNQTSMYLCASRWGSGTISSYNEQFFGPGTRLTVL.